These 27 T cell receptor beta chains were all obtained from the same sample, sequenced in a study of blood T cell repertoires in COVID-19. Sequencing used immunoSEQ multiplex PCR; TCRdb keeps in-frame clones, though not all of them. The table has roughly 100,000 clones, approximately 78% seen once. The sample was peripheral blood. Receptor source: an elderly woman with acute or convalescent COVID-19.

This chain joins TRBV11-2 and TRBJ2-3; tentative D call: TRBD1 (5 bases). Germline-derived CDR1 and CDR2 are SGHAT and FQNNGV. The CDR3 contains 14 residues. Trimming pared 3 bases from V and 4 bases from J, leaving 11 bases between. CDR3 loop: CASSFVTGPDTQYF. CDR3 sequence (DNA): TGTGCCAGCAGCTTTGTAACAGGCCCAGATACGCAGTATTTT.

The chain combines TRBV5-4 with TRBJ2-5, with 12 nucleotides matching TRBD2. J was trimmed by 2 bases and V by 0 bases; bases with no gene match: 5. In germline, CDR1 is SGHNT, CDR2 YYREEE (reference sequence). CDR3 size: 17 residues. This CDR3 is CASSLGLAGGVQETQYF. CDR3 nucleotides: TGTGCCAGCAGCTTGGGGCTAGCGGGAGGGGTACAAGAGACCCAGTACTTC.

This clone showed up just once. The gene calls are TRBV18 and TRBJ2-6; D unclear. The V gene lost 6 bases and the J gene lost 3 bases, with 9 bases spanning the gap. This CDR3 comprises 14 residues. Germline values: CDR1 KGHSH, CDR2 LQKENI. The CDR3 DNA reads TGTGCCAGCTCCCGGCCGGGTGGGGCCAACGTCCTGACTTTC. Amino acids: CASSRPGGANVLTF.

The CDR3 loop reads CASRPGVNEQFF. As DNA, the CDR3 is TGTGCCAGCAGACCAGGTGTAAATGAGCAGTTCTTC. The chain uses TRBV11-2 and TRBJ2-1; D is unresolved. The CDR3 is made up of 12 amino acids. Trimming pared 6 bases from V and 7 bases from J, leaving 10 bases between. The V gene's germline CDR1 is SGHAT and CDR2 FQNNGV.

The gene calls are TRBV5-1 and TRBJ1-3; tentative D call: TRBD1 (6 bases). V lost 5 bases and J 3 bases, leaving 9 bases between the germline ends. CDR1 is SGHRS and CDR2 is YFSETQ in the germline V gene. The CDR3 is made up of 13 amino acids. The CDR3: CASRPDSGNTIYF. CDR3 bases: TGCGCCAGCAGACCGGACAGTGGAAACACCATATATTTT.

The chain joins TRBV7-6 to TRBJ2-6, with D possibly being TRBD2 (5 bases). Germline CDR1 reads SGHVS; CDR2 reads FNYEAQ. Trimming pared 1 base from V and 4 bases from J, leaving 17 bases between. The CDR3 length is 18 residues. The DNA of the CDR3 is TGTGCCAGCAGCTTAGGTCAGCCCCGGGGATCGGGGGCCAACGTCCTGACTTTC. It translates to CASSLGQPRGSGANVLTF.

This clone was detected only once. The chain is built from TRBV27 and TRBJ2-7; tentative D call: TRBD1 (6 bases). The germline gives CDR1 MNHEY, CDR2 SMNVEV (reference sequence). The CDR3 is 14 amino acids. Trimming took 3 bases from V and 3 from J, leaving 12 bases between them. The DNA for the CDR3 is TGTGCCAGCAGTTTCACTGAGGACAGCTACGAGCAGTACTTC. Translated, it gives CASSFTEDSYEQYF.

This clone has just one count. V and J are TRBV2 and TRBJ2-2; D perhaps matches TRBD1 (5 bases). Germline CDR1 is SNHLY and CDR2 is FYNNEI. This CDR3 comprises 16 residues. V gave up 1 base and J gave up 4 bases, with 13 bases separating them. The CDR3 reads CASSEGGRAGTGELFF. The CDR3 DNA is TGTGCCAGCAGTGAAGGGGGCAGGGCCGGCACCGGGGAGCTGTTTTTT.

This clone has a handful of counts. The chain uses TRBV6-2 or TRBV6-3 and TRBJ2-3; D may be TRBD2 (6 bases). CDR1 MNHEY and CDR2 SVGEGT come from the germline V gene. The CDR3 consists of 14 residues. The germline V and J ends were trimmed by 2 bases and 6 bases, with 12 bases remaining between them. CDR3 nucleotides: TGTGCCAGCAGTTACAGGGAGGTTTGGGATACGCAGTATTTT. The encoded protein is CASSYREVWDTQYF.

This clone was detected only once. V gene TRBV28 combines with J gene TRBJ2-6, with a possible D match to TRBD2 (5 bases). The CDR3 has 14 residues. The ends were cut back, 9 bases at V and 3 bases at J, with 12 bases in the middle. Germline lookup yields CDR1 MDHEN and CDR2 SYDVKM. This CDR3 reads CASMERVGANVLTF. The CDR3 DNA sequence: TGTGCCAGTATGGAGAGGGTTGGGGCCAACGTCCTGACTTTC.

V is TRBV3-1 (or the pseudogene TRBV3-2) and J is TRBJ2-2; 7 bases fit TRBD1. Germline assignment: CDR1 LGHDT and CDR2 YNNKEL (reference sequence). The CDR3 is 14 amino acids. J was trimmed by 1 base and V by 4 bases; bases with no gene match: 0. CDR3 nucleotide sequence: TGTGCCAGCAGCCGACAGGGGAACACCGGGGAGCTGTTTTTT. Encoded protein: CASSRQGNTGELFF.

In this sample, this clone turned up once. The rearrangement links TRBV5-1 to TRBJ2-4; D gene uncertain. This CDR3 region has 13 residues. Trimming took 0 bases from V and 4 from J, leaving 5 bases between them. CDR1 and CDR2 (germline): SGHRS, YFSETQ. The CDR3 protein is CASSLGQKNIQYF. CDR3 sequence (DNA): TGCGCCAGCAGCTTGGGACAAAAAAACATTCAGTACTTC.

In DNA, the CDR3 is TGTGCCAGCTCACCATTGGCGGGAGCAGCCAAAAACATTCAGTACTTC. This sequence encodes CASSPLAGAAKNIQYF. V usage is TRBV18 and J usage is TRBJ2-4; 7 bases map to TRBD2. The length of the CDR3 is 16 residues. Losses at the gene ends were 2 bases for V and 0 bases for J; bases not matched to a gene: 4. CDR1 and CDR2 from the germline V gene are KGHSH and LQKENI. Filled out from reference TRBV18 and TRBJ2-4, the complete variable domain reads NAGVMQNPRHLVRRRGQEARLRCSPMKGHSHVYWYRQLPEEGLKFMVYLQKENIIDESGMPKERFSAEFPKEGPSILRIQQVVRGDSAAYFCASSPLAGAAKNIQYFGAGTRLSVL.

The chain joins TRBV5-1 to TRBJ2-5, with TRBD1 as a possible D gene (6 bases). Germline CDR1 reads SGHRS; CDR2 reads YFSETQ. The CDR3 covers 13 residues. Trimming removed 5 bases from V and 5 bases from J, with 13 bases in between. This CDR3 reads CASRAGQGETQYF. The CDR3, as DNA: TGCGCCAGCAGGGCTGGGCAGGGGGAGACCCAGTACTTC.

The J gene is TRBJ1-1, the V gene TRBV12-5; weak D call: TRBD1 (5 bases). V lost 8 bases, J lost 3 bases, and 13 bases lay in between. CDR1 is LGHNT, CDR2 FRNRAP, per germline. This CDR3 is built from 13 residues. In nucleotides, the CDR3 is TGTGCTAGTTCGTGGGGGGGGGACACTGAAGCTTTCTTT. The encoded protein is CASSWGGDTEAFF.

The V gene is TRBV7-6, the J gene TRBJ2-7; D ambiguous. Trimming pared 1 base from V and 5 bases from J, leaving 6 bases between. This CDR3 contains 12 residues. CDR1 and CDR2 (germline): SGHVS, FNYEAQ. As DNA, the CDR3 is TGTGCCAGCAGCTTAGAACAGCACGAGCAGTACTTC. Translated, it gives CASSLEQHEQYF. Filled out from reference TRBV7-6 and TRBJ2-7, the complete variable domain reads GAGVSQSPRYKVTKRGQDVALRCDPISGHVSLYWYRQALGQGPEFLTYFNYEAQQDKSGLPNDRFSAERPEGSISTLTIQRTEQRDSAMYRCASSLEQHEQYFGPGTRLTVT.

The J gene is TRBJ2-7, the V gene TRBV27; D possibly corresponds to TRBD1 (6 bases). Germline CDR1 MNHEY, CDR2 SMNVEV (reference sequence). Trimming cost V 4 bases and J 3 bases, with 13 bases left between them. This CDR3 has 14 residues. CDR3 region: CASSSQGPFYEQYF. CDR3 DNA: TGTGCCAGCAGTTCACAGGGACCCTTCTACGAGCAGTACTTC.

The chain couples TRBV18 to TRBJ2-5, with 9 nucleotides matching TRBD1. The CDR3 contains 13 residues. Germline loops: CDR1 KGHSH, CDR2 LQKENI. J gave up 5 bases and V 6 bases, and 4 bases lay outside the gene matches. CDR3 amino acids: CASSPGQGETQYF. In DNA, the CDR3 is TGTGCCAGCTCGCCCGGACAGGGGGAGACCCAGTACTTC.

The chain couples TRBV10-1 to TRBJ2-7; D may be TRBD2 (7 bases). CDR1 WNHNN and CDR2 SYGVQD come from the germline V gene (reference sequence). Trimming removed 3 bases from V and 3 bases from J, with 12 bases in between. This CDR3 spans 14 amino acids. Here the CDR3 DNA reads TGCGCCAGCAGTGATGGGGGGGCGTACTACGAGCAGTACTTC. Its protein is CASSDGGAYYEQYF.

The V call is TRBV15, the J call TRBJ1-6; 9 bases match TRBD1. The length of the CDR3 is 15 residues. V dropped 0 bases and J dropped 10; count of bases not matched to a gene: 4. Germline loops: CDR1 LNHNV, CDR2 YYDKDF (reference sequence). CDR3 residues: CATSRDRDRVSPLHF. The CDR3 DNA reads TGTGCCACCAGCAGAGACCGGGACAGGGTGTCACCCCTCCACTTT. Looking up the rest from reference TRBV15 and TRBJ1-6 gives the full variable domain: DAMVIQNPRYQVTQFGKPVTLSCSQTLNHNVMYWYQQKSSQAPKLLFHYYDKDFNNEADTPDNFQSRRPNTSFCFLDIRSPGLGDTAMYLCATSRDRDRVSPLHFGNGTRLTVT.

The CDR3 here is CASSKRTSRLQGEQFF. The CDR3 DNA follows: TGTGCCAGCAGCAAACGGACTAGCAGACTACAGGGTGAGCAGTTCTTC. V gene TRBV21-1 combines with J gene TRBJ2-1; the tabulated D call, TRBD2, remains unverified against the DNA. TRBV21-1 is a documented pseudogene. This CDR3 comprises 16 residues.

DNA of the CDR3: TGTGCCAGCAGTTTTCTGCAGTTTGAAGCTTTCTTT. Translation: CASSFLQFEAFF. The chain has TRBV28 and TRBJ1-1; unclear D gene. Trimming took 3 bases from V and 7 from J, leaving 9 bases between them. The CDR3 has 12 amino acids. Germline CDR1 is MDHEN and CDR2 is SYDVKM.

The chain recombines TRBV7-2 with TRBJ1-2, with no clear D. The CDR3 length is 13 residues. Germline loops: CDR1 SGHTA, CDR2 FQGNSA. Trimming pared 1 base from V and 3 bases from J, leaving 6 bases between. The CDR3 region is CASSLGQYYGYTF. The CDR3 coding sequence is TGTGCCAGCAGCTTAGGGCAGTACTATGGCTACACCTTC.

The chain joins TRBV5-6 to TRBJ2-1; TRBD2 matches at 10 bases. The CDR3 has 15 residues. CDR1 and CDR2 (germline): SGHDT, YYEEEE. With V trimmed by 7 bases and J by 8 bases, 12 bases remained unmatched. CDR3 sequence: CASSPSGRGGYEQFF. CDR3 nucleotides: TGTGCCAGCTCCCCTAGCGGGAGAGGTGGTTATGAGCAGTTCTTC.

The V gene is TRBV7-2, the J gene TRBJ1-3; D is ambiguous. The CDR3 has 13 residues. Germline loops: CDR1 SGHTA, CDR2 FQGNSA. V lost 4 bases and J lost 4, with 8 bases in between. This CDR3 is CASSSSPGNTIYF. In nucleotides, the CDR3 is TGTGCCAGCAGCTCAAGCCCCGGAAACACCATATATTTT.

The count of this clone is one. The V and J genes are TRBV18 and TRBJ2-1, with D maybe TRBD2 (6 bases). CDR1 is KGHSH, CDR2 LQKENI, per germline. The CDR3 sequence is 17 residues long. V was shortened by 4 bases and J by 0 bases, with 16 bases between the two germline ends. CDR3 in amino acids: CASSLMTRTTSYNEQFF. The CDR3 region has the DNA TGTGCCAGCTCACTTATGACTAGAACGACCTCCTACAATGAGCAGTTCTTC.

Here the CDR3 DNA reads TGTGCCAGCAGCTTCGGGGGGCTGGGGATCACTGAAGCTTTCTTT. It is translated as CASSFGGLGITEAFF. The rearrangement joins TRBV5-4 to TRBJ1-1; perhaps TRBD1 as D (6 bases). CDR3 length: 15 amino acids. Germline values: CDR1 SGHNT, CDR2 YYREEE (reference sequence). Trimming took off 2 bases at V and 4 bases at J, with 15 bases between the two ends.